A selection of T cell receptor beta chains follows, all from one sample in a study of T-cell memory formation after mild COVID-19. Using its own MiXCR run on the 5' RACE reads, TCRdb lists one record per CDR3 protein. This sample has 500,000 to 600,000 distinct CDR3 sequences, with over 15% found just once. Sequences were obtained from PBMCs or a T cell subset sorted from them (not recorded which). Receptors originate from an adult woman who had mild COVID-19 (a few samples of this study predate the infection). Cell type and time point are not known. The CDR3 runs from the conserved cysteine through the conserved F or W. The order of the fields is CDR3 DNA, CDR3 protein, clone size, D gene, J gene, V gene. D genes are given only for firm matches. Only part of the rows carry a size: once, few, many, or a class if the clone is expanded.

TGCAGCGTTGAGCGTGGGGACAATGAGCAGTTCTTC,CSVERGDNEQFF,many,NA,TRBJ2-1,TRBV29-1
TGTGCCAGCAGTACCAACCTAGCGGGGGAGCCGAGCTCCTACAATGAGCAGTTCTTC,CASSTNLAGEPSSYNEQFF,NA,TRBD2,TRBJ2-1,TRBV9
TGTGCCACTGGGACAGGGGTCGAGCAGTACTTC,CATGTGVEQYF,many,TRBD1,TRBJ2-7,TRBV24-1
TGTGCCAGCAGTGATGGACGTTCAGATACGCAGTATTTT,CASSDGRSDTQYF,NA,NA,TRBJ2-3,TRBV6-4
TGTGCCAGCAGCTCACTTCGCGGCAGCTCGGTCACAGATACGCAGTATTTT,CASSSLRGSSVTDTQYF,NA,NA,TRBJ2-3,TRBV7-9
TGTGCCAGCAGCTCAGAAGGTTGGGGTACAGATACGCAGTATTTT,CASSSEGWGTDTQYF,NA,NA,TRBJ2-3,TRBV7-3
TGCGCCAGCAGCCGAGGGACTAGCGAGCGATTAGAGACCCAGTACTTC,CASSRGTSERLETQYF,NA,TRBD2,TRBJ2-5,TRBV4-3
TGTGCCAGCAGTGTCGGGTTTACAGGGCCCTACGAGCAGTACTTC,CASSVGFTGPYEQYF,medium-sized,NA,TRBJ2-7,TRBV3-1
TGTGCCAGCAGCGTAGACGGGACTACTACACAAGAGACCCAGTACTTC,CASSVDGTTTQETQYF,few,TRBD2,TRBJ2-5,TRBV9
TGTGCCAGCAGTGATGAAAAGGACAGTTTCCAAGAGACCCAGTACTTC,CASSDEKDSFQETQYF,NA,NA,TRBJ2-5,TRBV12-3/TRBV12-4
TGTGCCAGCAGCGGGGGGGCCTCGGGAACAGATACGCAGTATTTT,CASSGGASGTDTQYF,NA,NA,TRBJ2-3,TRBV7-9
TGTGCCAGCAGACCGGGACTAGCGGGGTCCTACGAGCAGTACTTC,CASRPGLAGSYEQYF,many,TRBD2,TRBJ2-7,TRBV7-2
TGCGCCAGCAGCTTGGTAGGGGGTTTGGCGAACACTGAAGCTTTCTTT,CASSLVGGLANTEAFF,few,NA,TRBJ1-1,TRBV5-1
TGCGCCAGCAGCTTCTGGAGGGGGCGAGACCAAGAGACCCAGTACTTC,CASSFWRGRDQETQYF,few,NA,TRBJ2-5,TRBV23-1
TGTGCCAGCAGTTACAATCAGTTCACAGATACGCAGTATTTT,CASSYNQFTDTQYF,many,NA,TRBJ2-3,TRBV6-2/TRBV6-3
TGTGCCACCAGTGACCCCGGACAGGGGTTGGGAGGCTACACCTTC,CATSDPGQGLGGYTF,few,TRBD1,TRBJ1-2,TRBV24-1
TGTGCCAGCAGATTATCCGGGACTAGCGGGTTAGATGAGCAGTTCTTC,CASRLSGTSGLDEQFF,once,TRBD2,TRBJ2-1,TRBV7-2